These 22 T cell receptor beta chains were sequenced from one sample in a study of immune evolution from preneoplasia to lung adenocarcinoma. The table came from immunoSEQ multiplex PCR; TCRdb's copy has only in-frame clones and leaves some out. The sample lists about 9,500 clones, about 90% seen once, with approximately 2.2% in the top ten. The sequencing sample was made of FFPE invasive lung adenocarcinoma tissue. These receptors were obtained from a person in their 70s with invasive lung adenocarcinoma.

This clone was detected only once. For the CDR3, the DNA is TGTGCCAGCAGCGGACACTTCTTTAGCTCCTACAATGAGCAGTTCTTC. It is translated as CASSGHFFSSYNEQFF. V and J are TRBV4-2 and TRBJ2-1, with D possibly being TRBD1 (5 bases). Looked up from germline, CDR1 is LGHNA and CDR2 is YNFKEQ. Trimming took 5 bases from V and 0 from J, leaving 14 bases between them. CDR3 length: 16 residues.

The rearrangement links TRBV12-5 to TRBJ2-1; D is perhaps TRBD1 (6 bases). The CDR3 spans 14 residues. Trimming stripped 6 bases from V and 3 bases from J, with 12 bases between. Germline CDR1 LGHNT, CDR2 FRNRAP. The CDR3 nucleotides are TGTGCTAGTGGCCTCGGACAGCTCTACAATGAGCAGTTCTTC. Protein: CASGLGQLYNEQFF.

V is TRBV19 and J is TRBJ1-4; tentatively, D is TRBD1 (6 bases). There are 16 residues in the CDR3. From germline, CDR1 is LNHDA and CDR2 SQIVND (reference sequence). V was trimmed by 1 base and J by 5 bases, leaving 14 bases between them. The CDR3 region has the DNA TGTGCCAGTAGTATAGGCGACAGGACTCAAAATGAAAAACTGTTTTTT. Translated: CASSIGDRTQNEKLFF.

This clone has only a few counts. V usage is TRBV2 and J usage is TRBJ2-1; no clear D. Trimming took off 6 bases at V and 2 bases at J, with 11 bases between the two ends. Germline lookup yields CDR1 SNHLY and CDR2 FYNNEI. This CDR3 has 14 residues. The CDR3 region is CASSPPRAYNEQFF. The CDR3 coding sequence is TGTGCCAGCAGCCCTCCCCGGGCCTACAATGAGCAGTTCTTC.

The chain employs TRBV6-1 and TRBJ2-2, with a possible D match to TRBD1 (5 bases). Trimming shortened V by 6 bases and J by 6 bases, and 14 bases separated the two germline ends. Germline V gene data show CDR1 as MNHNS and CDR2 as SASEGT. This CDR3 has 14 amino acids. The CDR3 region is CASSFSQGAGELFF. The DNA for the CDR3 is TGTGCCAGCAGCTTTTCCCAGGGCGCCGGGGAGCTGTTTTTT.

This CDR3 reads CASNPNGGNYNEQFF. The CDR3 nucleotides are TGCGCCAGCAACCCCAATGGGGGCAACTACAATGAGCAGTTCTTC. The chain is built from TRBV5-1 and TRBJ2-1; possibly TRBD1 for D (6 bases). The germline V gene encodes CDR1 SGHRS and CDR2 YFSETQ. The V end lost 6 bases, the J end lost 3 bases, and 16 bases lay between the germline ends. The CDR3 extends over 15 amino acids.

The CDR3 loop is CASSPGRDRTPTNEKLFF. Written as DNA, the CDR3 is TGTGCCAGCAGCCCTGGGAGGGACAGGACCCCAACTAATGAAAAACTGTTTTTT. The chain has TRBV9 and TRBJ1-4; 8 bases agree with TRBD1. V lost 4 bases and J lost 0; bases outside the gene matches: 11. CDR3 length: 18 residues. The germline CDR1 and CDR2 sequences are SGDLS and YYNGEE.

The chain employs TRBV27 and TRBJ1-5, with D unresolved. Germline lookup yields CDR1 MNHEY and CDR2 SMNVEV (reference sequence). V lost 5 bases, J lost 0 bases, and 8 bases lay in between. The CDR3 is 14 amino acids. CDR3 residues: CASSTEHSNQPQHF. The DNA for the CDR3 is TGTGCCAGCAGTACGGAGCATAGCAATCAGCCCCAGCATTTT.

The CDR3 loop is CASSLVWGGNYGYTF. CDR3 bases: TGTGCCAGCAGCTTGGTTTGGGGGGGGAACTATGGCTACACCTTC. The rearrangement joins TRBV5-6 to TRBJ1-2; possible D gene TRBD1, 5 bases. Germline V gene sequence: CDR1 SGHDT, CDR2 YYEEEE. CDR3 length: 15 residues. Trimming left V 0 bases short and J 2 bases short, with 11 bases between.

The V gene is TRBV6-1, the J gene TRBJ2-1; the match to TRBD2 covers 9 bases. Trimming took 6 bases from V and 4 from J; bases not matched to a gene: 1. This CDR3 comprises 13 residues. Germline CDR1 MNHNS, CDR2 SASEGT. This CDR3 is CASRLAGYNEQFF. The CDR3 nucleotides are TGTGCCAGCAGACTAGCGGGTTACAATGAGCAGTTCTTC.

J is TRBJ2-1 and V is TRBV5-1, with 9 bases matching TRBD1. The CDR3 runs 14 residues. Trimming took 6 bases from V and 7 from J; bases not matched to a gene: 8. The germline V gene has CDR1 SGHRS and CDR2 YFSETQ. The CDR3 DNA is TGCGCCAGCAACCCGGGACAGGGAAGGAATGAGCAGTTCTTC. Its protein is CASNPGQGRNEQFF.

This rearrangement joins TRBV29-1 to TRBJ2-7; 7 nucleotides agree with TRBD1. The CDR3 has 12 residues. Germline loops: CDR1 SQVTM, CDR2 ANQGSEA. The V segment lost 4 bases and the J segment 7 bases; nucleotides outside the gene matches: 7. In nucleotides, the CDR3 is TGCAGCGTTGGATCCCCCAGGGGGGAGCAGTACTTC. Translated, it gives CSVGSPRGEQYF.

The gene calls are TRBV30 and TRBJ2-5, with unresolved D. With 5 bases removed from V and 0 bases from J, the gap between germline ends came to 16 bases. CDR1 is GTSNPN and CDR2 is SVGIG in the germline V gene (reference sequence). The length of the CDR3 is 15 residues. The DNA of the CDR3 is TGTGCCTGGGAAAGGAACTCCATTCACCAAGAGACCCAGTACTTC. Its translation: CAWERNSIHQETQYF.

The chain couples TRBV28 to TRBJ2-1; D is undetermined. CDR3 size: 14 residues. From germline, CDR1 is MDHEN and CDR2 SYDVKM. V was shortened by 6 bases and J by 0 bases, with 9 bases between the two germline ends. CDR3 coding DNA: TGTGCCAGCAGGGCGCAAAGCTCCTACAATGAGCAGTTCTTC. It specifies CASRAQSSYNEQFF.

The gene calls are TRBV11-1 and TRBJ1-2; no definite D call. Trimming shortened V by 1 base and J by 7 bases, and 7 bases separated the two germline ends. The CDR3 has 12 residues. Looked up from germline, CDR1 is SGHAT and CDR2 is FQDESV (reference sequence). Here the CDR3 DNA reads TGTGCCAGCAGCTTAGTAGGTGTTGGCTACACCTTC. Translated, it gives CASSLVGVGYTF.

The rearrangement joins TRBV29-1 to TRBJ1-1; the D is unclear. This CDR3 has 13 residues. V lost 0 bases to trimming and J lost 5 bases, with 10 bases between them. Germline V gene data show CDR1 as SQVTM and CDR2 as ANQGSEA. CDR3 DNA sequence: TGCAGCGTTGAAGATCTTCGCCGGACTGAAGCTTTCTTT. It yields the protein CSVEDLRRTEAFF.

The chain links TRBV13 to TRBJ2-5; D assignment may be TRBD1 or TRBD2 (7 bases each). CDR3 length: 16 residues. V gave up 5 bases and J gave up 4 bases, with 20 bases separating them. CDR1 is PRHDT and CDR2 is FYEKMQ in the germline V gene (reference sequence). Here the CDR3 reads CASSTSTGREGETQYF. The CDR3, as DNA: TGTGCCAGCAGCACCTCGACAGGGAGGGAGGGAGAGACCCAGTACTTC.

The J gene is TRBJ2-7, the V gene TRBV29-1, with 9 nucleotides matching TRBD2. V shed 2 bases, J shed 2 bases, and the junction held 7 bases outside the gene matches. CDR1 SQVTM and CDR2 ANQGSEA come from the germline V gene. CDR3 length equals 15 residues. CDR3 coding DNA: TGCAGCGTTGAAAATGTCCAGCGGGGGGCCTACGAGCAGTACTTC. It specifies CSVENVQRGAYEQYF.

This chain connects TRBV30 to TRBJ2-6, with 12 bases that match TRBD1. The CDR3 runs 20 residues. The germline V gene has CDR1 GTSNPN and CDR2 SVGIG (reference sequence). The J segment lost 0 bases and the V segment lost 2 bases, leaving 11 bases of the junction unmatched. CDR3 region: CAWSSWDRGHPRSGANVLTF. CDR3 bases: TGTGCCTGGAGTTCCTGGGACAGGGGGCACCCACGCTCTGGGGCCAACGTCCTGACTTTC.

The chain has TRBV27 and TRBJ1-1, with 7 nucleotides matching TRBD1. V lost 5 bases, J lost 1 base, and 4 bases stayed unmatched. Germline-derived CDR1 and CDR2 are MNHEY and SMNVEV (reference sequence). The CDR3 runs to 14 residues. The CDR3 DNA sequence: TGTGCCAGCAGTGGAGGGGGCCCGAACACTGAAGCTTTCTTT. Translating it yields CASSGGGPNTEAFF.

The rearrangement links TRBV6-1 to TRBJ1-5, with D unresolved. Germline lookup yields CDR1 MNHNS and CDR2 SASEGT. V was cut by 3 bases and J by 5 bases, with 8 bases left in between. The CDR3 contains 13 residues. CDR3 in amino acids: CASSEVGDQPQHF. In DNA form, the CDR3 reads TGTGCCAGCAGTGAGGTCGGGGATCAGCCCCAGCATTTT.

The CDR3 region is CASSAGLRDPADTQYF. CDR3 sequence (DNA): TGCGCCAGCAGCGCGGGGCTAAGGGATCCCGCAGATACGCAGTATTTT. This rearrangement joins TRBV5-1 to TRBJ2-3; perhaps TRBD2 as D (6 bases). Trimming pared 4 bases from V and 4 bases from J, leaving 19 bases between. The CDR3 runs 16 residues. The germline V gene encodes CDR1 SGHRS and CDR2 YFSETQ.